These 24 T cell receptor beta chains came from one sample sequenced in a study of cytomegalovirus exposure and HLA in healthy donors. Assay: immunoSEQ multiplex PCR; the TCRdb copy retains only in-frame clones and omits some. The sample lists 150,000 or so clones, roughly 86% occurring once. Sequencing was carried out using PBMCs. The receptors were gathered from a man aged 18 to 30 in good health and CMV-seropositive.

V usage is TRBV29-1 and J usage is TRBJ2-5, with TRBD2 matching over 16 bases. Germline V gene data show CDR1 as SQVTM and CDR2 as ANQGSEA. The CDR3 runs to 21 residues. Trimming took 4 bases from V and 1 from J; bases not matched to a gene: 18. This CDR3 reads CSVVPGLAGGPKIDFQETQYF. In DNA, the CDR3 is TGCAGCGTTGTACCGGGACTAGCGGGAGGGCCGAAGATTGACTTCCAAGAGACCCAGTACTTC.

The chain couples TRBV9 to TRBJ1-3; 9 bases match TRBD1. Per germline, CDR1 SGDLS and CDR2 YYNGEE. The CDR3 totals 16 residues. Germline trimming cut 3 bases from V and 4 bases from J; bases unmatched to any gene: 8. The CDR3 coding sequence is TGTGCCAGCAGCGCGGGGACAGGGCTAGGGGGAAACACCATATATTTT. The encoded protein is CASSAGTGLGGNTIYF.

The V call is TRBV18, the J call TRBJ1-6; D is perhaps TRBD1 (6 bases). V was shortened by 6 bases and J by 0 bases, with 24 bases between the two germline ends. The CDR3 has 20 residues. The germline V gene has CDR1 KGHSH and CDR2 LQKENI. CDR3 sequence (DNA): TGTGCCAGCTCGCAGCGACAGGATTCGACTTTGAGCTCCTATAATTCACCCCTCCACTTT. Its protein product is CASSQRQDSTLSSYNSPLHF.

The chain has TRBV27 and TRBJ2-7; 12 bases are a match to TRBD2. The trim removed 2 bases at V and 5 bases at J, leaving 4 bases unmatched. The CDR3 totals 15 residues. The V gene's germline CDR1 is MNHEY and CDR2 SMNVEV (reference sequence). CDR3 sequence (DNA): TGTGCCAGCAGTTTAATTGGACTAGCGGGAAACGAGCAGTACTTC. It codes for CASSLIGLAGNEQYF.

In its sample, this clone was seen once. The CDR3 sequence: CASSLGIGTGDTGELFF. The CDR3 region has the DNA TGTGCCAGCAGCTTGGGGATCGGGACAGGGGACACCGGGGAGCTGTTTTTT. The rearrangement links TRBV5-5 to TRBJ2-2; TRBD1 matches at 10 bases. J gave up 3 bases and V 0 bases, and 5 bases lay outside the gene matches. The CDR3 length is 17 residues. CDR1 is SGHKS and CDR2 is YYEKEE in the germline V gene (reference sequence). The variable domain in full, with the rest retrieved from reference TRBV5-5 and TRBJ2-2, is DAGVTQSPTHLIKTRGQQVTLRCSPISGHKSVSWYQQVLGQGPQFIFQYYEKEERGRGNFPDRFSARQFPNYSSELNVNALLLGDSALYLCASSLGIGTGDTGELFFGEGSRLTVL.

This sequence joins TRBV4-3 and TRBJ1-2, with D perhaps TRBD1 (6 bases). In germline, CDR1 is LGHNA, CDR2 YSLEER. The CDR3 runs 13 residues. With 10 bases removed from V and 4 bases from J, the gap between germline ends came to 16 bases. CDR3 sequence: CATGRVGGYGYTF. The CDR3 DNA is TGCGCCACAGGGAGGGTAGGGGGCTATGGCTACACCTTC.

This clone has a handful of counts. This chain links TRBV5-1 with TRBJ1-1, with D perhaps matching TRBD1 (5 bases). Trimming left V 3 bases short and J 3 bases short, with 9 bases between. The CDR3 consists of 13 residues. Germline assignment: CDR1 SGHRS and CDR2 YFSETQ. CDR3 residues: CASSWGLDTEAFF. CDR3 nucleotide sequence: TGCGCCAGCAGCTGGGGACTGGACACTGAAGCTTTCTTT.

The chain employs TRBV6-5 and TRBJ1-2; 8 nucleotides agree with TRBD1. Germline loops: CDR1 MNHEY, CDR2 SVGAGI. V lost 4 bases and J lost 10; bases outside the gene matches: 5. This CDR3 region has 12 residues. CDR3 in amino acids: CASSSTGGFYTF. As DNA, the CDR3 is TGTGCCAGCAGTTCCACAGGGGGGTTCTACACCTTC.

In its sample, this clone was seen once. The chain employs TRBV6-1 and TRBJ2-7; the match to TRBD2 covers 8 bases. The CDR3 is made up of 14 amino acids. The germline gives CDR1 MNHNS, CDR2 SASEGT. After removal of 6 bases from V and 0 bases from J, the junction contained 4 bases not matched to a gene. The CDR3 protein is CASRESGSSYEQYF. The CDR3 DNA reads TGTGCCAGCAGGGAAAGCGGGAGCTCCTACGAGCAGTACTTC.

V is TRBV14 and J is TRBJ2-7; TRBD1 matches at 9 bases. From germline, CDR1 is SGHDN and CDR2 FVKESK. Trimming removed 4 bases from V and 3 bases from J; junction bases left unmatched: 10. The CDR3 runs to 16 residues. The CDR3 spells CASSPHPGQGYYEQYF. The CDR3 nucleotides read TGTGCCAGCAGCCCACATCCCGGACAGGGGTACTACGAGCAGTACTTC. Full variable domain (missing parts from reference TRBV14 and TRBJ2-7): EAGVTQFPSHSVIEKGQTVTLRCDPISGHDNLYWYRRVMGKEIKFLLHFVKESKQDESGMPNNRFLAERTGGTYSTLKVQPAELEDSGVYFCASSPHPGQGYYEQYFGPGTRLTVT.

The V gene is TRBV9, the J gene TRBJ2-5; 8 bases map to TRBD2. The CDR3 loop spans 14 amino acids. Unmatched junction bases numbered 7, after V lost 4 bases and J lost 5 bases. Germline CDR1 SGDLS, CDR2 YYNGEE. CDR3: CASSSGGAWETQYF. CDR3 bases: TGTGCCAGCAGCTCCGGGGGGGCCTGGGAGACCCAGTACTTC.

Concerning this clone: This sample includes further DNA sequences coding for the same CDR3. V and J are TRBV12-5 and TRBJ2-5, with D unclear. CDR1 LGHNT and CDR2 FRNRAP come from the germline V gene. The CDR3 covers 11 residues. V gave up 3 bases and J gave up 4 bases, with 3 bases separating them. CDR3 in amino acids: CASGFGETQYF. The CDR3 DNA reads as TGTGCTAGTGGTTTCGGAGAGACCCAGTACTTC. The full variable domain, its missing parts supplied by reference TRBV12-5 and TRBJ2-5, is DARVTQTPRHKVTEMGQEVTMRCQPILGHNTVFWYRQTMMQGLELLAYFRNRAPLDDSGMPKDRFSAEMPDATLATLKIQPSEPRDSAVYFCASGFGETQYFGPGTRLLVL.

This chain uses TRBV6-1 with TRBJ2-1; D may be TRBD2 (6 bases). V was clipped by 4 bases and J by 0 bases, with 13 bases between them. This CDR3 spans 16 amino acids. Per the germline V gene, CDR1 is MNHNS and CDR2 is SASEGT. CDR3 amino acids: CASSVVSGVSYNEQFF. CDR3 nucleotides: TGTGCCAGCAGTGTGGTTAGCGGAGTCTCCTACAATGAGCAGTTCTTC.

This rearrangement joins TRBV7-9 to TRBJ1-2, with TRBD1 as a possible D gene (5 bases). In germline, CDR1 is SEHNR, CDR2 FQNEAQ (reference sequence). The ends were cut back, 10 bases at V and 2 bases at J, with 11 bases in the middle. This CDR3 spans 12 amino acids. CDR3 DNA sequence: TGTGCCATTTTACGGGGGAACTATGGCTACACCTTC. Its translation is CAILRGNYGYTF.

This chain uses TRBV6-4 with TRBJ2-3, with TRBD2 matching over 11 bases. The CDR3 is made up of 14 amino acids. V dropped 4 bases and J dropped 6; count of bases not matched to a gene: 3. Germline V gives CDR1 MRHNA, CDR2 SNTAGT. The CDR3 here is CASSVSGGADTQYF. In DNA form, the CDR3 reads TGTGCCAGCAGTGTTAGCGGGGGGGCCGATACGCAGTATTTT.

CDR3 in DNA: TGTGCCGTCGAGACAGGGTCCCACGAGCAGTACTTC. Translating gives CAVETGSHEQYF. The chain couples TRBV28 to TRBJ2-7, with 7 bases fitting TRBD1. The CDR3 covers 12 residues. Unmatched junction bases numbered 9, after V lost 11 bases and J lost 5 bases. Germline V gene lookup returns CDR1 MDHEN and CDR2 SYDVKM.

The chain recombines TRBV9 with TRBJ2-3; 9 bases fit TRBD2. The CDR3 is 15 residues long. The V and J ends lost 0 bases and 6 bases, in that order; junction bases with no gene match: 5. Germline V gives CDR1 SGDLS, CDR2 YYNGEE. The CDR3 nucleotides read TGTGCCAGCAGCGTAGGACTAGCGGAGGGGGATACGCAGTATTTT. It encodes CASSVGLAEGDTQYF.

The chain joins TRBV27 to TRBJ2-3; D uncertain. CDR3 size: 13 residues. Germline CDR1 MNHEY, CDR2 SMNVEV (reference sequence). V lost 4 bases, J lost 4 bases, and 9 bases lay in between. CDR3 bases: TGTGCCAGCAGTTCCATGGCCGCAGATACGCAGTATTTT. This gives the protein CASSSMAADTQYF.

V gene TRBV7-2 combines with J gene TRBJ2-7; 11 bases fit TRBD2. Germline-derived CDR1 and CDR2 are SGHTA and FQGNSA. This CDR3 region has 14 residues. The ends lost 3 bases at V and 6 bases at J; junction bases unmatched: 4. The CDR3 coding sequence is TGTGCCAGCAGCTTTAGTAGCGGGAGGGGCGAGCAGTACTTC. It encodes CASSFSSGRGEQYF.

This clone occurred a few times. The chain has TRBV18 and TRBJ1-5; no reliable D call. The CDR3 is 13 residues long. V shed 6 bases and J shed 3 bases, with 9 bases lying between them. Per the germline V gene, CDR1 is KGHSH and CDR2 is LQKENI. The CDR3 nucleotides read TGTGCCAGCTCGTCCCAAAACAATCAGCCCCAGCATTTT. Its translation is CASSSQNNQPQHF.

This chain connects TRBV9 to TRBJ2-1; D may be TRBD1 (6 bases). Trimming took 3 bases from V and 0 from J, leaving 10 bases between them. Per the germline V gene, CDR1 is SGDLS and CDR2 is YYNGEE. CDR3 length: 15 residues. The CDR3 bases are TGTGCCAGCAGCGGAGAGGGGGACTCCTACAATGAGCAGTTCTTC. Translated, it gives CASSGEGDSYNEQFF.

The sample holds one count of this clone. The chain combines TRBV27 with TRBJ1-1; the D gene is possibly TRBD1 (6 bases). This CDR3 spans 14 amino acids. Trimming shortened V by 2 bases and J by 6 bases, and 13 bases separated the two germline ends. Germline-derived CDR1 and CDR2 are MNHEY and SMNVEV (reference sequence). The CDR3 DNA reads TGTGCCAGCAGTTTAGATAGGGGGGGGGCTGAAGCTTTCTTT. Residues: CASSLDRGGAEAFF.

The chain joins TRBV5-1 to TRBJ2-1, with D perhaps matching TRBD2 (6 bases). Trimming removed 2 bases at V and 5 bases at J, with 11 bases between. The CDR3 length is 14 residues. Germline V gives CDR1 SGHRS, CDR2 YFSETQ. The CDR3 here is CASSFGTDNNEQFF. The CDR3 DNA reads as TGCGCCAGCAGCTTCGGGACTGATAACAATGAGCAGTTCTTC.

This clone was seen a single time. This sequence joins TRBV25-1 and TRBJ2-4, with D possibly being TRBD2 (5 bases). This CDR3 contains 14 residues. The germline CDR1 and CDR2 sequences are MGHDK and SYGVNS. V was trimmed by 8 bases and J by 2 bases, leaving 13 bases between them. The CDR3 bases are TGTGCCAGCGGCCTTTCGGGGTCCAAAAACATTCAGTACTTC. It translates to CASGLSGSKNIQYF.